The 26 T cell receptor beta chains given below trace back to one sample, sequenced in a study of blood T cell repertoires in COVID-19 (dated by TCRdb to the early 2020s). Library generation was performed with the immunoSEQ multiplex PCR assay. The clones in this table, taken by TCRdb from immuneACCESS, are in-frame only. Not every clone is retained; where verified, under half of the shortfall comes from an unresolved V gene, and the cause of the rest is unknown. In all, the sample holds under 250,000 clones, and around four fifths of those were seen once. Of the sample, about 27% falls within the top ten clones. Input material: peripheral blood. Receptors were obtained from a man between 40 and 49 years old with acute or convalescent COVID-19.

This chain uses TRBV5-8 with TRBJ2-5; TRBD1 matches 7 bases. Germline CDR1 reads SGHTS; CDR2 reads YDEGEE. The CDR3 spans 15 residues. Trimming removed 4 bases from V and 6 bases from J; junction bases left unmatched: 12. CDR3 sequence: CASSPVTGLLQTQYF. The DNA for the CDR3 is TGTGCCAGCAGCCCCGTGACAGGGTTGTTACAGACCCAGTACTTC.

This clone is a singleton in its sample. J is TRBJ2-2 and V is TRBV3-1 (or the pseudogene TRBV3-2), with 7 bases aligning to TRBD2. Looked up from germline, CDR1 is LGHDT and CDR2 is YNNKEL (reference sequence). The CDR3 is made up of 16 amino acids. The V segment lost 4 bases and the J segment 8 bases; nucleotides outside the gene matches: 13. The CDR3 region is CASSPRASGGVGELFF. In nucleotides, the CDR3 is TGTGCCAGCAGCCCTCGGGCTAGCGGAGGGGTGGGGGAGCTGTTTTTT.

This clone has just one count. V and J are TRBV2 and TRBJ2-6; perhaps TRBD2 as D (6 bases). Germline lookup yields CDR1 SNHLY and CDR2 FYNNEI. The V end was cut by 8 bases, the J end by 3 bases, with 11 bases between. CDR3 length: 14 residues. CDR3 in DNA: TGTGCCAGCTGCCGGGGGTTTGGGGCCAACGTCCTGACTTTC. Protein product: CASCRGFGANVLTF.

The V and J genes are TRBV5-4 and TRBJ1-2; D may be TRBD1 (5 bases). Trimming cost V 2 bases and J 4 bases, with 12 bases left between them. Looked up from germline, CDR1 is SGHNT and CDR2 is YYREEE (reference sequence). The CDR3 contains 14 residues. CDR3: CASSLQDQPYGYTF. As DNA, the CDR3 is TGTGCCAGCAGCTTACAGGATCAACCCTATGGCTACACCTTC.

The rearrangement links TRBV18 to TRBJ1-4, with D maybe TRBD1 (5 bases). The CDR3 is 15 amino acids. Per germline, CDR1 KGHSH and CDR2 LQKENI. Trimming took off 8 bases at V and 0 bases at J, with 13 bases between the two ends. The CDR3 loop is CASRPPGSTNEKLFF. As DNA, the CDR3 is TGTGCCAGCCGCCCCCCAGGGTCAACTAATGAAAAACTGTTTTTT.

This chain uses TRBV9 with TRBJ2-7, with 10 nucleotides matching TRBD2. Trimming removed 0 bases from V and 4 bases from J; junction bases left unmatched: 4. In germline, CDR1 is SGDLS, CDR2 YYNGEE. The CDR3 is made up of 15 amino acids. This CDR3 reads CASSVEASGRYEQYF. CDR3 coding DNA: TGTGCCAGCAGCGTAGAGGCTAGCGGGAGATACGAGCAGTACTTC.

CDR3 loop: CASSQDRLPNTEAFF. The CDR3 DNA reads as TGCGCCAGCAGCCAAGATCGACTCCCGAACACTGAAGCTTTCTTT. The chain carries TRBV4-3 and TRBJ1-1; D gene ambiguous. The germline V and J ends were trimmed by 0 bases and 1 base, with 9 bases remaining between them. There are 15 residues in the CDR3. Germline CDR1 LGHNA, CDR2 YSLEER.

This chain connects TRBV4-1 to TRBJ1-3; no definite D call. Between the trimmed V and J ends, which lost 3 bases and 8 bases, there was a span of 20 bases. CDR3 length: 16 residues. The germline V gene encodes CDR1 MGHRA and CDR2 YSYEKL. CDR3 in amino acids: CASSQPRVGLLDTIYF. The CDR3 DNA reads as TGCGCCAGCAGCCAGCCCCGGGTGGGTTTACTAGACACCATATATTTT.

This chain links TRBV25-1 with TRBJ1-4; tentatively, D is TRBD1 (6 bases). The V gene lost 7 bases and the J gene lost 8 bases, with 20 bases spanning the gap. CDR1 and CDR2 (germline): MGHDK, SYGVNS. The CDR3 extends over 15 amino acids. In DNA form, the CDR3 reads TGTGCCAGCACAGACAGCGGACAGATTAACGAAAAACTGTTTTTT. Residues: CASTDSGQINEKLFF.

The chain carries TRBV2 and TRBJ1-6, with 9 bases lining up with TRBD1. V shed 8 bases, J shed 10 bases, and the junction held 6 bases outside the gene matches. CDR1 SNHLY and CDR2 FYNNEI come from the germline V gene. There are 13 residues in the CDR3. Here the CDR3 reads CASGTGGRSPLHF. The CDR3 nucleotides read TGTGCCAGCGGTACAGGGGGCAGGTCACCCCTCCACTTT.

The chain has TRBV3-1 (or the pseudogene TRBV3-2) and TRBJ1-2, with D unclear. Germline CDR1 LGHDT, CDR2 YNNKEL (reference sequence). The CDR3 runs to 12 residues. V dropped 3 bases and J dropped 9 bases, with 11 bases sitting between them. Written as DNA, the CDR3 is TGTGCCAGCAGCCAGGTTGGGGAGAGCTACACCTTC. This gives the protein CASSQVGESYTF.

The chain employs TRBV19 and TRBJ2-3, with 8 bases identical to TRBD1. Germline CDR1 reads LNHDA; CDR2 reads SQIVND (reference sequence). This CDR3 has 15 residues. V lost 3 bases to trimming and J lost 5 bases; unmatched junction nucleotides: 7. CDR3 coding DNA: TGTGCCAGTAGTATCGGGCAGGGGGCGCAAGATACGCAGTATTTT. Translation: CASSIGQGAQDTQYF.

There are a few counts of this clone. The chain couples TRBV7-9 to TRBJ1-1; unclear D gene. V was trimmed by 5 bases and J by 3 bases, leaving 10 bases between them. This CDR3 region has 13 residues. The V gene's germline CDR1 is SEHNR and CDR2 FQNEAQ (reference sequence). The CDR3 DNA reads TGTGCCAGCAGCCCCCCCCGGGACACTGAAGCTTTCTTT. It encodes CASSPPRDTEAFF.

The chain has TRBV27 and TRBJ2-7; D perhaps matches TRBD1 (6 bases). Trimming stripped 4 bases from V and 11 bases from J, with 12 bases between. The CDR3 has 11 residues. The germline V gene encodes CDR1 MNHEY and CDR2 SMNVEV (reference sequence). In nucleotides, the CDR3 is TGTGCCAGCAGTTCCCAGGGGAGCAAGTACTTC. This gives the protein CASSSQGSKYF.

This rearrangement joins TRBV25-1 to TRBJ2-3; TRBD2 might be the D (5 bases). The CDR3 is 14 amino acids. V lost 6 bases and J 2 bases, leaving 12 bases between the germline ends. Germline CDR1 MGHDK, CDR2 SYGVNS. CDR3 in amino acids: CASSLLGPTDTQYF. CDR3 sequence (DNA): TGTGCCAGCAGCCTACTAGGGCCCACAGATACGCAGTATTTT.

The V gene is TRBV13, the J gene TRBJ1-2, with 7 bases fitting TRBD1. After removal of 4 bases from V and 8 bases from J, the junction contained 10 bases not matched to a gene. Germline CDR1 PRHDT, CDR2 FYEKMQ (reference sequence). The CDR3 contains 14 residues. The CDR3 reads CASSYRQGTGGYTF. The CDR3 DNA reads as TGTGCCAGCAGCTACAGACAGGGAACGGGAGGCTACACCTTC.

This CDR3 is CSVEGGLAGAPDTQYF. The CDR3 bases are TGCAGCGTTGAAGGGGGACTAGCGGGAGCGCCAGATACGCAGTATTTT. The rearrangement joins TRBV29-1 to TRBJ2-3; TRBD2 aligns across 14 bases. V shed 1 base and J 4 bases; nucleotides not matched to a gene: 4. Germline lookup yields CDR1 SQVTM and CDR2 ANQGSEA. This CDR3 spans 16 amino acids.

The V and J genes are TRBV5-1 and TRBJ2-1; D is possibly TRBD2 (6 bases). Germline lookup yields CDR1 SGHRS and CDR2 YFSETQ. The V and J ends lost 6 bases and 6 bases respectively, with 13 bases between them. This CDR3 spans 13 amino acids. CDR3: CASTPNGGNEQFF. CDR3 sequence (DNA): TGCGCCAGCACCCCAAACGGGGGCAATGAGCAGTTCTTC.

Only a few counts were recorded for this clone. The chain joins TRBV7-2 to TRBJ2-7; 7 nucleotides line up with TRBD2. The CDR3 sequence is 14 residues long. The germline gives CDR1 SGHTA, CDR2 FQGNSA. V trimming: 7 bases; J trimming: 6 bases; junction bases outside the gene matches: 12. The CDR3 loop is CASNTFGGVGEQYF. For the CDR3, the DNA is TGTGCCAGCAACACTTTTGGGGGGGTGGGCGAGCAGTACTTC.

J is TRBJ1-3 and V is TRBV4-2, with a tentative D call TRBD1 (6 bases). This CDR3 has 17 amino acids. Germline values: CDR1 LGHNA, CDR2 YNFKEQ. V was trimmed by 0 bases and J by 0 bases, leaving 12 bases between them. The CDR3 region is CASSQDMTGTSGNTIYF. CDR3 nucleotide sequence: TGTGCCAGCAGCCAAGATATGACAGGTACCTCTGGAAACACCATATATTTT.

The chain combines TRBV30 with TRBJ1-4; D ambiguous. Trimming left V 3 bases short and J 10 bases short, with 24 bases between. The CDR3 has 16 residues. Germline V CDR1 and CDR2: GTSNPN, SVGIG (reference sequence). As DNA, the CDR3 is TGTGCCTGGAGCCGCCTCGGAGTGACCCCCGCTGTAAAACTGTTTTTT. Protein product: CAWSRLGVTPAVKLFF. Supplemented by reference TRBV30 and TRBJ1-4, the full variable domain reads SQTIHQWPATLVQPVGSPLSLECTVEGTSNPNLYWYRQAAGRGLQLLFYSVGIGQISSEVPQNLSASRPQDRQFILSSKKLLLSDSGFYLCAWSRLGVTPAVKLFFGSGTQLSVL.

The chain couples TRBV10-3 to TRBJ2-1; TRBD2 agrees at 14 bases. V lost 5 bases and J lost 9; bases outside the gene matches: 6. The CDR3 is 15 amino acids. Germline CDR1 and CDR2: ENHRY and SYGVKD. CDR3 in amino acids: CAISTGLAGAIEQFF. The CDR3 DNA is TGTGCCATCAGTACGGGACTAGCGGGGGCAATTGAGCAGTTCTTC.

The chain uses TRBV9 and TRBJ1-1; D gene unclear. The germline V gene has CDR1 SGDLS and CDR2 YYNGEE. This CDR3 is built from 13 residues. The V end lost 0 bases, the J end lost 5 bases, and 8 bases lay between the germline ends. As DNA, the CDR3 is TGTGCCAGCAGCGTAGATAGTCGAACTGAAGCTTTCTTT. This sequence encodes CASSVDSRTEAFF.

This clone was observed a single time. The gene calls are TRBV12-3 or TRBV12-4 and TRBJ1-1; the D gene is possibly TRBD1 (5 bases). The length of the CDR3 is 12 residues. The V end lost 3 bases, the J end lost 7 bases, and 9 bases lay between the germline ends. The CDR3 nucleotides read TGTGCCAGCAGTTTGCGAGACAGTGAAGCTTTCTTT. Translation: CASSLRDSEAFF.

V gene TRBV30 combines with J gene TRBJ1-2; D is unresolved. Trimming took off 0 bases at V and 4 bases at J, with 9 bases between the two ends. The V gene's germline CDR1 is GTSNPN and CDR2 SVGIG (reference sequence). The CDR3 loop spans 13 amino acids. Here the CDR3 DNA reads TGTGCCTGGAGTGTCCTAGGGAGCTATGGCTACACCTTC. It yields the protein CAWSVLGSYGYTF.

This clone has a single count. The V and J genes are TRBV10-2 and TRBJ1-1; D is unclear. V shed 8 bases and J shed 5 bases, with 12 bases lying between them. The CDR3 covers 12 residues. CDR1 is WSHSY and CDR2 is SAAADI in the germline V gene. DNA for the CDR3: TGCGCCAGCCGACCCTACAGAACTGAAGCTTTCTTT. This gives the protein CASRPYRTEAFF.